These 17 T cell receptor beta chains were all obtained from the same sample, sequenced in a study of response to subunit inactivated influenza vaccine. TCRdb redid the calling of the RT-PCR reads with MiXCR, one entry per CDR3 protein. The data hold 150,000 to 200,000 distinct CDR3 sequences, with 11% observed a single time. The sample consisted of non-naive T cells sorted from PBMCs, taken roughly 46 days after vaccination. The receptors come from a man aged 45-65 years who received an inactivated influenza vaccine.

This clonotype was counted at least ten times. The rearrangement uses TRBV18 and TRBJ2-1; unclear D gene. V dropped 0 bases and J dropped 9 bases, with 12 bases sitting between them. In germline, CDR1 is KGHSH, CDR2 LQKENI. The length of the CDR3 is 14 residues. For the CDR3, the DNA is TGTGCCAGCTCACCACCCAGTTCCGCAGCTGAGCAGTTCTTC. It translates to CASSPPSSAAEQFF.

V and J are TRBV5-1 and TRBJ2-7, with TRBD1 identical over 11 bases. CDR3 length equals 14 residues. The J segment lost 6 bases and the V segment lost 3 bases, leaving 5 bases of the junction unmatched. CDR1 is SGHRS and CDR2 is YFSETQ in the germline V gene. Written as DNA, the CDR3 is TGCGCCAGCAGCTACGGACAGGGGGCTAGCGAGCAGTACTTC. Protein: CASSYGQGASEQYF.

This clonotype is termed medium-sized (0.01 to 0.1%). The rearrangement uses TRBV5-1 and TRBJ1-1; no firm D call. This CDR3 contains 14 residues. CDR1 SGHRS and CDR2 YFSETQ come from the germline V gene. The V end was cut by 4 bases, the J end by 1 base, with 11 bases between. The DNA for the CDR3 is TGCGCCAGCAGCCCGGGTGGTCAGAACACTGAAGCTTTCTTT. Translating gives CASSPGGQNTEAFF.

This clonotype was seen a handful of times. The V gene is TRBV5-4, the J gene TRBJ2-3; TRBD2 agrees at 7 bases. The CDR3 has 14 amino acids. Germline V gene lookup returns CDR1 SGHNT and CDR2 YYREEE (reference sequence). Unmatched junction bases numbered 2, after V lost 4 bases and J lost 0 bases. The CDR3 here is CASSKAGSTDTQYF. DNA for the CDR3: TGTGCCAGCAGCAAAGCGGGGAGCACAGATACGCAGTATTTT.

This clonotype was seen more than once but under ten times. The V and J genes are TRBV5-6 and TRBJ1-6; D gene unclear. Trimming took off 0 bases at V and 9 bases at J, with 7 bases between the two ends. The CDR3 length is 13 residues. The germline gives CDR1 SGHDT, CDR2 YYEEEE. The CDR3 DNA sequence: TGTGCCAGCAGCTTGGGCAATTTTTCACCCCTCCACTTT. Its translation: CASSLGNFSPLHF.

The sample holds many counts of this clonotype. The rearrangement links TRBV25-1 to TRBJ2-1, with 7 bases identical to TRBD1. CDR3 length equals 15 residues. Losses at the gene ends were 8 bases for V and 9 bases for J; bases not matched to a gene: 16. Germline V lookup: CDR1 MGHDK, CDR2 SYGVNS. The CDR3 here is CASFLPETGLREQFF. In DNA form, the CDR3 reads TGTGCCAGCTTCTTGCCCGAGACAGGGCTGCGTGAGCAGTTCTTC.

The table lists this clonotype with a few counts. V is TRBV30 and J is TRBJ2-7, with D perhaps matching TRBD2 (6 bases). Germline loops: CDR1 GTSNPN, CDR2 SVGIG (reference sequence). CDR3 length: 15 residues. V shed 4 bases and J shed 1 base, with 17 bases lying between them. CDR3 region: CAWNHGTVLSYEQYF. DNA for the CDR3: TGTGCCTGGAATCATGGGACTGTACTATCCTACGAGCAGTACTTC.

This chain links TRBV5-6 with TRBJ2-1, with 10 bases identical to TRBD1. The V and J ends lost 0 bases and 16 bases, in that order; junction bases with no gene match: 4. This CDR3 is built from 12 residues. The germline V gene encodes CDR1 SGHDT and CDR2 YYEEEE. This CDR3 reads CASSLGGTGEFF. In nucleotides, the CDR3 is TGTGCCAGCAGCTTGGGAGGGACAGGGGAATTCTTC.

This clonotype was counted between two and nine times. The chain couples TRBV2 to TRBJ2-4; 8 nucleotides agree with TRBD1. The germline gives CDR1 SNHLY, CDR2 FYNNEI. V lost 6 bases, J lost 3 bases, and 10 bases stayed unmatched. This CDR3 has 16 residues. The CDR3 DNA reads as TGTGCCAGCAGGACCGGACAGGGTCGGGGCAAAAACATTCAGTACTTC. It translates to CASRTGQGRGKNIQYF. The whole variable domain, remainder taken from reference TRBV2 and TRBJ2-4, is EPEVTQTPSHQVTQMGQEVILRCVPISNHLYFYWYRQILGQKVEFLVSFYNNEISEKSEIFDDQFSVERPDGSNFTLKIRSTKLEDSAMYFCASRTGQGRGKNIQYFGAGTRLSVL.

The chain combines TRBV7-3 with TRBJ2-3; possible D gene TRBD2, 5 bases. Germline loops: CDR1 SGHTA, CDR2 FQGTGA. The CDR3 extends over 14 amino acids. V was shortened by 5 bases and J by 0 bases, with 9 bases between the two germline ends. CDR3 DNA sequence: TGTGCCAGCAGCGACGGACTCAGCACAGATACGCAGTATTTT. Protein product: CASSDGLSTDTQYF.

The J gene is TRBJ2-1, the V gene TRBV10-3; TRBD2 aligns across 16 bases. The germline CDR1 and CDR2 sequences are ENHRY and SYGVKD. The CDR3 loop spans 16 amino acids. Trimming removed 6 bases from V and 7 bases from J; junction bases left unmatched: 6. CDR3 sequence reads: CAIREPGLAGGNEQFF. The CDR3 DNA reads TGTGCCATCAGGGAGCCGGGACTAGCGGGGGGGAATGAGCAGTTCTTC.

The table lists this clonotype with many counts. The gene calls are TRBV4-3 and TRBJ1-6, with D unresolved. Germline assignment: CDR1 LGHNA and CDR2 YSLEER. CDR3 length: 15 residues. Trimming removed 4 bases from V and 6 bases from J, with 13 bases in between. CDR3 loop: CASSRTMDGNSPLHF. In nucleotides, the CDR3 is TGCGCCAGCAGCCGGACCATGGACGGTAATTCACCCCTCCACTTT.

A few counts support this clonotype. The chain carries TRBV7-8 and TRBJ1-4; D unclear. Germline V gene lookup returns CDR1 SGHVS and CDR2 FQNEAQ. The germline V and J ends were trimmed by 4 bases and 5 bases, with 17 bases remaining between them. The CDR3 covers 16 residues. CDR3 nucleotide sequence: TGTGCCAGCAGCTCTCGAACGGGGTTAGGGAATGAAAAACTGTTTTTT. Its translation: CASSSRTGLGNEKLFF.

The rearrangement joins TRBV3-1 to TRBJ1-6; D is unclear. V lost 4 bases and J lost 14, with 9 bases in between. Germline CDR1 reads LGHDT; CDR2 reads YNNKEL (reference sequence). The CDR3 is 11 amino acids. The CDR3 DNA reads TGTGCCAGCAGCCTTAAGGGAACCCTCCACTTT. Residues: CASSLKGTLHF. Full variable domain (rest looked up from reference TRBV3-1 and TRBJ1-6): DTAVSQTPKYLVTQMGNDKSIKCEQNLGHDTMYWYKQDSKKFLKIMFSYNNKELIINETVPNRFSPKSPDKAHLNLHINSLELGDSAVYFCASSLKGTLHFGNGTRLTVT.

This clonotype has just a few counts. The J gene is TRBJ2-5, the V gene TRBV6-1; 9 nucleotides match TRBD2. The germline V gene has CDR1 MNHNS and CDR2 SASEGT. The J segment lost 2 bases and the V segment lost 7 bases, leaving 5 bases of the junction unmatched. CDR3 length: 14 amino acids. In DNA, the CDR3 is TGTGCCAGCAATAGTCTAGCGGGACAAGAGACCCAGTACTTC. This translates into CASNSLAGQETQYF.

This clonotype was counted only a few times. The V and J genes are TRBV7-9 and TRBJ2-5; D is unclear. CDR1 and CDR2 from the germline V gene are SEHNR and FQNEAQ (reference sequence). The CDR3 has 14 residues. Trimming removed 3 bases from V and 7 bases from J, with 15 bases in between. Written as DNA, the CDR3 is TGTGCCAGCAGCTTGATCGGCGACAAGTCGACCCAGTACTTC. This gives the protein CASSLIGDKSTQYF.

This clonotype has only a few counts. J is TRBJ1-1 and V is TRBV6-5, with D unresolved. V shed 2 bases and J shed 5 bases, with 21 bases lying between them. The CDR3 is 17 amino acids. From germline, CDR1 is MNHEY and CDR2 SVGAGI. The CDR3 DNA follows: TGTGCCAGCAGTTACGTATTGGGCGTCCCGACGGGAACTGAAGCTTTCTTT. It is translated as CASSYVLGVPTGTEAFF.